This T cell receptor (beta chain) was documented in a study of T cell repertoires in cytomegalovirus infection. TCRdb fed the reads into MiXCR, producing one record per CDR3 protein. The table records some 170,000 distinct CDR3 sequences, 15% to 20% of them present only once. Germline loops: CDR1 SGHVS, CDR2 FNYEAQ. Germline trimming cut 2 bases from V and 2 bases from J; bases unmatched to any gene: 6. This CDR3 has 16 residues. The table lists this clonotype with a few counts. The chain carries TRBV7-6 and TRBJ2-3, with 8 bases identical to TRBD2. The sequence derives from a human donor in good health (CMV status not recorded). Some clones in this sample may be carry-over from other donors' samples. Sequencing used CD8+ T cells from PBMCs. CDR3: CASSLQRGSPTDTQYF. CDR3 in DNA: TGTGCCAGCAGCTTACAGCGGGGGAGCCCCACAGATACGCAGTATTTT.